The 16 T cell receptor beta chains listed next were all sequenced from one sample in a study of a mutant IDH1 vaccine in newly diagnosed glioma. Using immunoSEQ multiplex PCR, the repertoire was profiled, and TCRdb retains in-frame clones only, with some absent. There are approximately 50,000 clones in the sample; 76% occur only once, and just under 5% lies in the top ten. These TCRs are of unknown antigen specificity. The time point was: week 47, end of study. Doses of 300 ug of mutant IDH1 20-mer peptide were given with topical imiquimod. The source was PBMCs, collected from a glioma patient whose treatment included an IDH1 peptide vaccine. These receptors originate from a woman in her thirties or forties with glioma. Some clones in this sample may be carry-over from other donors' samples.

The CDR3 DNA follows: TGTGCCAGCTCAAGTCGCCAGGGGGCCACAGATACGCAGTATTTT. Translation: CASSSRQGATDTQYF. The chain has TRBV18 and TRBJ2-3; 8 positions match TRBD1. CDR1 and CDR2 (germline): KGHSH, LQKENI. V shed 5 bases, J shed 2 bases, and the junction held 6 bases outside the gene matches. This CDR3 is 15 amino acids long.

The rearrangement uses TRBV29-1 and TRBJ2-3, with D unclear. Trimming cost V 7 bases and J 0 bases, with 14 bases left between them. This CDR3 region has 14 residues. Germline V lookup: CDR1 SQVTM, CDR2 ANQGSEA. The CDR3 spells CSAHPDPSTDTQYF. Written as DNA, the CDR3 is TGCAGCGCCCACCCAGACCCTAGCACAGATACGCAGTATTTT.

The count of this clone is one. CDR3: CASSHPPDRSTDTQYF. Written as DNA, the CDR3 is TGCGCCAGCAGTCATCCTCCCGACAGGAGCACAGATACGCAGTATTTT. The chain joins TRBV5-1 to TRBJ2-3; weak D call: TRBD1 (6 bases). The CDR3 runs to 16 residues. Germline V gene data show CDR1 as SGHRS and CDR2 as YFSETQ. Between the trimmed V and J ends, which lost 5 bases and 0 bases, there was a span of 16 bases.

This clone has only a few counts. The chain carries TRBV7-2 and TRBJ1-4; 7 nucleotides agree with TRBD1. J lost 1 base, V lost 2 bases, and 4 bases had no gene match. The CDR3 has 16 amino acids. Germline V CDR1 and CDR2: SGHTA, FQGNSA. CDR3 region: CASSLLGGLTNEKLFF. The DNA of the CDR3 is TGTGCCAGCAGCTTACTAGGGGGCCTAACTAATGAAAAACTGTTTTTT.

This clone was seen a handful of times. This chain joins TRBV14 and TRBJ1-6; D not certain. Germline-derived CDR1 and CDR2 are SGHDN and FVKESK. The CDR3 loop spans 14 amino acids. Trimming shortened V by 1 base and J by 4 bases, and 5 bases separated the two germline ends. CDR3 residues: CASSQGRYNSPLHF. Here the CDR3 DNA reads TGTGCCAGCAGCCAAGGACGGTATAATTCACCCCTCCACTTT.

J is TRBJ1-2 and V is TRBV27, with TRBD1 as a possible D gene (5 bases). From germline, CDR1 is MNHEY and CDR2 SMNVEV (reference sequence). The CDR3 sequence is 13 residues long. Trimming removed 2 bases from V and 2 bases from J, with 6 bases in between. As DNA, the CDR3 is TGTGCCAGCAGTTTAGGGGGAAACTATGGCTACACCTTC. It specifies CASSLGGNYGYTF.

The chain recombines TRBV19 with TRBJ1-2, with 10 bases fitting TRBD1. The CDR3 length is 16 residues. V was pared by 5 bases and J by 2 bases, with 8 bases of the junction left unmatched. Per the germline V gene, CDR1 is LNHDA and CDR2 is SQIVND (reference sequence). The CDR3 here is CASSSRDRGPNYGYTF. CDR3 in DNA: TGTGCCAGTAGTTCCCGGGACAGGGGACCCAACTATGGCTACACCTTC.

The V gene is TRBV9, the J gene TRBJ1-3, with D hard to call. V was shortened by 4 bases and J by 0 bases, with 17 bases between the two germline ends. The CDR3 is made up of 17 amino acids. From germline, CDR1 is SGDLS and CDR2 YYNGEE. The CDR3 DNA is TGTGCCAGCAGCTCACTCCCTAAGGCTACCTCTGGAAACACCATATATTTT. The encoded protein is CASSSLPKATSGNTIYF.

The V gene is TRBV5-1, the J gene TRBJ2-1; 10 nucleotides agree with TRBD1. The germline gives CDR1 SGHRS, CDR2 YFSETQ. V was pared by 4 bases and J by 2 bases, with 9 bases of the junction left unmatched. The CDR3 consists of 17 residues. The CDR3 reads CASSPIPGTGAYNEQFF. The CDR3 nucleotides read TGCGCCAGCAGCCCTATCCCCGGGACAGGGGCCTACAATGAGCAGTTCTTC. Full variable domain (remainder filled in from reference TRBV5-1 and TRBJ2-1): KAGVTQTPRYLIKTRGQQVTLSCSPISGHRSVSWYQQTPGQGLQFLFEYFSETQRNKGNFPGRFSGRQFSNSRSEMNVSTLELGDSALYLCASSPIPGTGAYNEQFFGPGTRLTVL.

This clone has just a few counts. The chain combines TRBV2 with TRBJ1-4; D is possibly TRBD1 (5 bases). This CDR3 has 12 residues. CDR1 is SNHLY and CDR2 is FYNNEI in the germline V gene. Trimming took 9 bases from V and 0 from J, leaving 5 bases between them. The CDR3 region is CARGATNEKLFF. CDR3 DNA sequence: TGTGCCAGAGGGGCAACTAATGAAAAACTGTTTTTT. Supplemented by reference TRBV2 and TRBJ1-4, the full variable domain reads EPEVTQTPSHQVTQMGQEVILRCVPISNHLYFYWYRQILGQKVEFLVSFYNNEISEKSEIFDDQFSVERPDGSNFTLKIRSTKLEDSAMYFCARGATNEKLFFGSGTQLSVL.

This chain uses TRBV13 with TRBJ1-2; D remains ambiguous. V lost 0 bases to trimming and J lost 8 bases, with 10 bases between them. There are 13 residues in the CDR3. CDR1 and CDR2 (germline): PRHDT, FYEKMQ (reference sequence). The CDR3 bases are TGTGCCAGCAGCTTAGGGCCGTCTCTGGGCTACACCTTC. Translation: CASSLGPSLGYTF.

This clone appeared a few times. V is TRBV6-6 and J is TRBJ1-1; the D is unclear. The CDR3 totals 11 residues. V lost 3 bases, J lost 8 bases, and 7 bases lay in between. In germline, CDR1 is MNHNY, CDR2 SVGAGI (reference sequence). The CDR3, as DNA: TGTGCCAGCAGTTATGTAAGGGAAGCTTTCTTT. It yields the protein CASSYVREAFF.

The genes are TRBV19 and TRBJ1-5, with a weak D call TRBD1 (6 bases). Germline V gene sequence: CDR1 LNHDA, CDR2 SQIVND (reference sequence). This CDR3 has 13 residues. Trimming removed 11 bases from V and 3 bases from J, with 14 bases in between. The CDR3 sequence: CAGGGGINQPQHF. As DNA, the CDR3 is TGTGCCGGAGGGGGGGGCATCAATCAGCCCCAGCATTTT.

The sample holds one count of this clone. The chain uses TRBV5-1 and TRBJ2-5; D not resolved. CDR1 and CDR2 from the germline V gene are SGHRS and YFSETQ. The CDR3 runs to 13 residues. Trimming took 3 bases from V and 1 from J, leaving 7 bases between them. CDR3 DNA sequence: TGCGCCAGCAGCTCCACCCCCCAAGAGACCCAGTACTTC. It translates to CASSSTPQETQYF.

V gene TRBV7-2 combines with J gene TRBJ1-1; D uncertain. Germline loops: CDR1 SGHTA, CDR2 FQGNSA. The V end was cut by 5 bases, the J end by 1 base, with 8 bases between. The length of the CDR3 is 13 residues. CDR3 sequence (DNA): TGTGCCAGCAGCCCAGGCAGGAACACTGAAGCTTTCTTT. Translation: CASSPGRNTEAFF. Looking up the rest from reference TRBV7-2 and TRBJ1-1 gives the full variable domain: GAGVSQSPSNKVTEKGKDVELRCDPISGHTALYWYRQSLGQGLEFLIYFQGNSAPDKSGLPSDRFSAERTGGSVSTLTIQRTQQEDSAVYLCASSPGRNTEAFFGQGTRLTVV.

CDR3 amino acids: CASSEHSSYNEQFF. The CDR3 DNA is TGCGCCAGCAGCGAGCACAGCTCCTACAATGAGCAGTTCTTC. The V gene is TRBV5-1, the J gene TRBJ2-1; D call uncertain. Trimming cost V 4 bases and J 0 bases, with 8 bases left between them. Germline loops: CDR1 SGHRS, CDR2 YFSETQ. The CDR3 runs to 14 residues.